One and the same sample provided the 30 T cell receptor beta chains below, sequenced in a study of control samples from healthy donors and cancer patients. The table came from immunoSEQ multiplex PCR; TCRdb's copy has only in-frame clones and leaves some out. The repertoire holds more than 150,000 clones, roughly 92% seen once, with 0.65% to 0.75% in the top ten. Sequences were obtained from blood. These receptors all stem from a woman younger than 45 in good health.

This clone appeared a few times. The J gene is TRBJ2-3, the V gene TRBV30, with 10 bases matching TRBD2. The ends lost 4 bases at V and 7 bases at J; junction bases unmatched: 5. Germline V lookup: CDR1 GTSNPN, CDR2 SVGIG (reference sequence). The CDR3 spans 13 residues. Here the CDR3 reads CAWILAGVNTQYF. The CDR3, as DNA: TGTGCCTGGATCCTAGCGGGAGTAAATACGCAGTATTTT.

The chain couples TRBV5-1 to TRBJ2-1; D may be TRBD2 (6 bases). The germline gives CDR1 SGHRS, CDR2 YFSETQ. The CDR3 covers 15 residues. The V end lost 1 base, the J end lost 7 bases, and 15 bases lay between the germline ends. Here the CDR3 DNA reads TGCGCCAGCAGCTTGCTCGGGACTTATACAAATGAGCAGTTCTTC. Translated: CASSLLGTYTNEQFF. Looking up the rest from reference TRBV5-1 and TRBJ2-1 gives the full variable domain: KAGVTQTPRYLIKTRGQQVTLSCSPISGHRSVSWYQQTPGQGLQFLFEYFSETQRNKGNFPGRFSGRQFSNSRSEMNVSTLELGDSALYLCASSLLGTYTNEQFFGPGTRLTVL.

The gene calls are TRBV3-1 (or the pseudogene TRBV3-2) and TRBJ1-2, with 8 bases that match TRBD1. Germline V CDR1 and CDR2: LGHDT, YNNKEL (reference sequence). V lost 1 base and J lost 13; bases outside the gene matches: 8. The CDR3 is made up of 13 amino acids. The CDR3 DNA reads TGTGCCAGCAGCCAAGTCCCGGGACAGGCCTGCACCTTC. It is translated as CASSQVPGQACTF.

The CDR3 nucleotides are TGCAGTGCTAGATCGGGAGAGACCCAGTACTTC. Encoded protein: CSARSGETQYF. This chain joins TRBV20-1 and TRBJ2-5; D is ambiguous. This CDR3 contains 11 residues. V lost 2 bases to trimming and J lost 4 bases, with 5 bases between them. Germline assignment: CDR1 DFQATT and CDR2 SNEGSKA (reference sequence).

The chain recombines TRBV6-1 with TRBJ2-1; no firm D call. CDR3 length: 11 amino acids. Deletions cut 3 bases from V and 5 bases from J, with 2 bases between. Germline CDR1 and CDR2: MNHNS and SASEGT. CDR3 loop: CASSDHNEQFF. CDR3 in DNA: TGTGCCAGCAGTGACCACAATGAGCAGTTCTTC.

The CDR3 protein is CASSLNAASGSSYEQYF. Here the CDR3 DNA reads TGTGCCAGCAGTTTAAACGCGGCTAGCGGAAGCTCCTACGAGCAGTACTTC. V is TRBV27 and J is TRBJ2-7, with 7 bases aligning to TRBD2. This CDR3 comprises 17 residues. V gave up 2 bases and J gave up 0 bases; unmatched junction bases: 10. Germline V gene lookup returns CDR1 MNHEY and CDR2 SMNVEV (reference sequence).

The rearrangement links TRBV19 to TRBJ1-5; perhaps TRBD1 as D (5 bases). The germline CDR1 and CDR2 sequences are LNHDA and SQIVND (reference sequence). V was shortened by 1 base and J by 7 bases, with 14 bases between the two germline ends. The CDR3 consists of 15 residues. Here the CDR3 DNA reads TGTGCCAGTAGTATAGCCCGAAGAGGGGAACAGCCCCAGCATTTT. Encoded protein: CASSIARRGEQPQHF.

This rearrangement joins TRBV6-5 to TRBJ2-7, with 8 nucleotides matching TRBD2. The trim removed 2 bases at V and 3 bases at J, leaving 3 bases unmatched. This CDR3 region has 14 residues. Per germline, CDR1 MNHEY and CDR2 SVGAGI. Here the CDR3 reads CASSYEAGGYEQYF. The CDR3 DNA is TGTGCCAGCAGTTACGAGGCGGGGGGCTACGAGCAGTACTTC.

The count of this clone is one. The rearrangement joins TRBV10-2 to TRBJ2-2; 15 nucleotides line up with TRBD2. Losses at the gene ends were 0 bases for V and 5 bases for J; bases not matched to a gene: 4. Germline V gene lookup returns CDR1 WSHSY and CDR2 SAAADI. The CDR3 extends over 18 amino acids. Here the CDR3 reads CASSESGLAGGKTGELFF. CDR3 nucleotide sequence: TGCGCCAGCAGTGAGTCGGGACTAGCGGGAGGAAAGACCGGGGAGCTGTTTTTT.

The chain employs TRBV25-1 and TRBJ2-2; TRBD1 aligns across 8 bases. This CDR3 is built from 15 residues. The J segment lost 3 bases and the V segment lost 6 bases, leaving 6 bases of the junction unmatched. Germline V CDR1 and CDR2: MGHDK, SYGVNS. CDR3 DNA: TGTGCCAGCAGAATACAGGGGGTGGACACCGGGGAGCTGTTTTTT. The encoded protein is CASRIQGVDTGELFF.

V usage is TRBV10-3 and J usage is TRBJ2-1; TRBD1 or TRBD2 may be the D gene (5 bases each). CDR1 is ENHRY and CDR2 is SYGVKD in the germline V gene. There are 14 residues in the CDR3. V was trimmed by 3 bases and J by 6 bases, leaving 12 bases between them. CDR3 nucleotides: TGTGCCATCAGTGAACCCCGGGGCGGCAATGAGCAGTTCTTC. This encodes CAISEPRGGNEQFF.

The rearrangement joins TRBV24-1 to TRBJ2-7; tentatively, D is TRBD2 (6 bases). From germline, CDR1 is KGHDR and CDR2 SFDVKD. With 0 bases removed from V and 3 bases from J, the gap between germline ends came to 14 bases. This CDR3 comprises 16 residues. CDR3 loop: CATSDLSVGRSYEQYF. CDR3 sequence (DNA): TGTGCCACCAGTGATTTGTCTGTCGGGAGAAGCTACGAGCAGTACTTC.

The rearrangement uses TRBV6-1 and TRBJ2-3; possibly TRBD2 for D (7 bases). The CDR3 extends over 15 amino acids. Germline V gene data show CDR1 as MNHNS and CDR2 as SASEGT. The V end was cut by 3 bases, the J end by 5 bases, with 15 bases between. DNA of the CDR3: TGTGCCAGCAGTGACCGGGGGGCATATGGAGATACGCAGTATTTT. This encodes CASSDRGAYGDTQYF.

Comment on this clone: Sequence at one end of the junction differs from germline and may be a read error. V is TRBV9 and J is TRBJ2-2; D is possibly TRBD1 (7 bases). Germline-derived CDR1 and CDR2 are SGDLS and YYNGEE. The CDR3 consists of 15 residues. The CDR3 here is CAGSVQGGNTGELFF. The DNA of the CDR3 is TGTGCCGGCAGCGTCCAGGGGGGGAACACCGGGGAGCTGTTTTTT.

The chain carries TRBV5-1 and TRBJ2-1; D gene unclear. V was trimmed by 4 bases and J by 5 bases, leaving 7 bases between them. Germline lookup yields CDR1 SGHRS and CDR2 YFSETQ. The CDR3 is 12 amino acids. CDR3 sequence (DNA): TGCGCCAGCAGCAAAGTGGACAATGAGCAGTTCTTC. Encoded protein: CASSKVDNEQFF.

V usage is TRBV28 and J usage is TRBJ2-1, with a weak D call TRBD2 (7 bases). The V gene's germline CDR1 is MDHEN and CDR2 SYDVKM. This CDR3 has 16 amino acids. V lost 7 bases and J 7 bases, leaving 23 bases between the germline ends. DNA for the CDR3: TGTGCCAGCATCTGGGGGGCGGGAGAGACGCTTAATGAGCAGTTCTTC. Translation: CASIWGAGETLNEQFF.

The chain uses TRBV18 and TRBJ2-1; 7 bases are shared with TRBD1. The V gene end was trimmed by 3 bases and the J gene end by 4 bases; junction bases not matched to a gene: 9. The CDR3 runs 16 residues. Germline CDR1 is KGHSH and CDR2 is LQKENI. This CDR3 reads CASSPRGGPGYNEQFF. DNA for the CDR3: TGTGCCAGCTCACCCCGAGGGGGCCCCGGGTACAATGAGCAGTTCTTC.

The rearrangement uses TRBV5-1 and TRBJ2-5; TRBD2 might be the D (6 bases). This CDR3 contains 14 residues. V was pared by 5 bases and J by 2 bases, with 13 bases between. Germline CDR1 is SGHRS and CDR2 is YFSETQ. The CDR3 nucleotides are TGCGCCAGCAGTGGGTGGGGAGGACAAGAGACCCAGTACTTC. Its protein is CASSGWGGQETQYF.

The V gene is TRBV3-1 (or the pseudogene TRBV3-2), the J gene TRBJ2-1; TRBD2 matches at 9 bases. V lost 3 bases and J lost 0; bases outside the gene matches: 18. CDR3 length equals 21 residues. The germline V gene has CDR1 LGHDT and CDR2 YNNKEL (reference sequence). CDR3 in amino acids: CASSHEVFGTSSPSSYNEQFF. Written as DNA, the CDR3 is TGTGCCAGCAGCCATGAAGTCTTCGGGACTAGCTCTCCGAGCTCCTACAATGAGCAGTTCTTC.

V and J are TRBV7-9 and TRBJ1-1; tentatively, D is TRBD1 (5 bases). The CDR3 is 10 amino acids. Trimming cost V 5 bases and J 11 bases, with 9 bases left between them. Germline CDR1 SEHNR, CDR2 FQNEAQ (reference sequence). CDR3 protein: CASSREGAFF. DNA for the CDR3: TGTGCCAGCAGCAGGGAGGGGGCTTTCTTT.

The chain carries TRBV6-1 and TRBJ2-7, with TRBD2 matching 7 bases. The CDR3 has 13 amino acids. Per germline, CDR1 MNHNS and CDR2 SASEGT. After removal of 3 bases from V and 3 bases from J, the junction contained 2 bases not matched to a gene. CDR3 in DNA: TGTGCCAGCAGTGACGGCGGGGGCTACGAGCAGTACTTC. This codes for CASSDGGGYEQYF.

V usage is TRBV19 and J usage is TRBJ2-1, with TRBD2 matching over 11 bases. The ends lost 6 bases at V and 4 bases at J; junction bases unmatched: 5. This CDR3 spans 15 amino acids. Germline CDR1 and CDR2: LNHDA and SQIVND (reference sequence). The CDR3 loop is CASRVTSGEYNEQFF. The CDR3 nucleotides are TGTGCCAGTAGGGTGACTAGCGGGGAGTACAATGAGCAGTTCTTC.

This chain uses TRBV4-1 with TRBJ2-3; 11 positions match TRBD1. Germline CDR1 MGHRA, CDR2 YSYEKL. CDR3 length: 15 residues. V lost 3 bases, J lost 5 bases, and 4 bases stayed unmatched. The CDR3 here is CASSHRTGGKDTQYF. The CDR3 region has the DNA TGCGCCAGCAGCCACCGGACAGGGGGCAAAGATACGCAGTATTTT.

This chain uses TRBV27 with TRBJ2-3, with D maybe TRBD1 (5 bases). V was trimmed by 3 bases and J by 6 bases, leaving 13 bases between them. The CDR3 loop spans 14 amino acids. Germline assignment: CDR1 MNHEY and CDR2 SMNVEV (reference sequence). The CDR3 DNA follows: TGTGCCAGCAGTTTGGGCAGGGCATGGGATACGCAGTATTTT. Translating gives CASSLGRAWDTQYF.

The chain combines TRBV4-2 with TRBJ2-5; 7 bases are a match to TRBD2. The CDR3 sequence is 17 residues long. Germline-derived CDR1 and CDR2 are LGHNA and YNFKEQ. V was pared by 3 bases and J by 4 bases, with 14 bases of the junction left unmatched. CDR3 protein: CASSQASGGLIGETQYF. The CDR3 nucleotides are TGTGCCAGCAGCCAGGCTTCGGGGGGACTAATAGGAGAGACCCAGTACTTC.

This chain connects TRBV24-1 to TRBJ2-1, with TRBD2 as a possible D gene (5 bases). The V end lost 4 bases, the J end lost 0 bases, and 9 bases lay between the germline ends. CDR3 length equals 15 residues. Per the germline V gene, CDR1 is KGHDR and CDR2 is SFDVKD. CDR3 DNA sequence: TGTGCCACCAGTGACTCACTAGTCTCCTACAATGAGCAGTTCTTC. Amino acid sequence: CATSDSLVSYNEQFF.

The gene calls are TRBV15 and TRBJ2-1, with D unresolved. Trimming took 0 bases from V and 6 from J, leaving 9 bases between them. CDR1 and CDR2 from the germline V gene are LNHNV and YYDKDF (reference sequence). The CDR3 covers 14 residues. The CDR3 is CATSRDRDLNEQFF. In DNA form, the CDR3 reads TGTGCCACCAGCAGAGATAGGGATCTCAATGAGCAGTTCTTC. The variable domain in full, completed from reference TRBV15 and TRBJ2-1, reads DAMVIQNPRYQVTQFGKPVTLSCSQTLNHNVMYWYQQKSSQAPKLLFHYYDKDFNNEADTPDNFQSRRPNTSFCFLDIRSPGLGDTAMYLCATSRDRDLNEQFFGPGTRLTVL.

This chain uses TRBV29-1 with TRBJ2-6; D not resolved. Germline CDR1 and CDR2: SQVTM and ANQGSEA. The CDR3 contains 14 residues. Trimming removed 6 bases at V and 0 bases at J, with 9 bases between. CDR3 sequence reads: CSVEIFSGANVLTF. CDR3 coding DNA: TGCAGCGTGGAGATTTTCTCTGGGGCCAACGTCCTGACTTTC.

The sample holds one count of this clone. This chain links TRBV7-2 with TRBJ1-5; D might be TRBD1 (6 bases). The CDR3 runs to 16 residues. CDR1 is SGHTA and CDR2 is FQGNSA in the germline V gene. V was cut by 1 base and J by 5 bases, with 15 bases left in between. The CDR3 here is CASSLGEGGRDQPQHF. DNA for the CDR3: TGTGCCAGCAGCTTAGGGGAGGGGGGGCGGGATCAGCCCCAGCATTTT. The whole variable domain, filled in from reference TRBV7-2 and TRBJ1-5, reads GAGVSQSPSNKVTEKGKDVELRCDPISGHTALYWYRQSLGQGLEFLIYFQGNSAPDKSGLPSDRFSAERTGGSVSTLTIQRTQQEDSAVYLCASSLGEGGRDQPQHFGDGTRLSIL.

This chain uses TRBV27 with TRBJ2-7; D is perhaps TRBD2 (6 bases). The CDR3 runs 13 residues. Germline V CDR1 and CDR2: MNHEY, SMNVEV (reference sequence). Trimming left V 5 bases short and J 3 bases short, with 11 bases between. This CDR3 is CASSNPGSYEQYF. The CDR3 DNA sequence: TGTGCCAGCAGTAACCCCGGGAGCTACGAGCAGTACTTC.